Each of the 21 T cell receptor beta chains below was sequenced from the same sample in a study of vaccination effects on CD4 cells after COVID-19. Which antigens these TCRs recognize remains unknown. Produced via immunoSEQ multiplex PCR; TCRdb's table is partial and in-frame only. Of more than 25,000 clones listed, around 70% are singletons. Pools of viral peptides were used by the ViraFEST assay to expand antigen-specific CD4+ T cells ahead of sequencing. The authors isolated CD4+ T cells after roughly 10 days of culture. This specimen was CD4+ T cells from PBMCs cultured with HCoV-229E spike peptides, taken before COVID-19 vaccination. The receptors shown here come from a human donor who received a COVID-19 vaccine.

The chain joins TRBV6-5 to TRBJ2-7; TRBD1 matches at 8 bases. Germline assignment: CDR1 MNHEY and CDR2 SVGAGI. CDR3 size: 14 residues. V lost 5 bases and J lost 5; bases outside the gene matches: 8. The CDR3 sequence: CASSPTTGVNEQYF. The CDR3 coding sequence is TGTGCCAGCAGTCCTACGACAGGGGTGAACGAGCAGTACTTC.

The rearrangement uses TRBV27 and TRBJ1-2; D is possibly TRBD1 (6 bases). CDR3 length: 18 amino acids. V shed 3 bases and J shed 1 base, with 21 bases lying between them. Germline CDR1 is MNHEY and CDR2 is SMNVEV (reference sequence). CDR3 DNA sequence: TGTGCCAGCAGTTTCGTGGAAGCGACAGGCGACCTTAACTATGGCTACACCTTC. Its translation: CASSFVEATGDLNYGYTF.

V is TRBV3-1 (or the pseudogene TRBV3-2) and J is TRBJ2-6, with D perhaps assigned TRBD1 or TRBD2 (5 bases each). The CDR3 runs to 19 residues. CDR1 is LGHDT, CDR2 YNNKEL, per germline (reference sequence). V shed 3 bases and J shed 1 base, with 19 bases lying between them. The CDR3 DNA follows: TGTGCCAGCAGCCAGCATCCGGGGACCCCCGGATCTGGGGCCAACGTCCTGACTTTC. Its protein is CASSQHPGTPGSGANVLTF.

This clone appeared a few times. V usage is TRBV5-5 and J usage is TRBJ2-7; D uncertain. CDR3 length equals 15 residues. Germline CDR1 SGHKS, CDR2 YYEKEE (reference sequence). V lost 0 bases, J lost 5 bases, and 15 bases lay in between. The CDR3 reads CASSLAVNPSDEQYF. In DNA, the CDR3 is TGTGCCAGCAGCTTGGCTGTTAACCCCTCGGACGAGCAGTACTTC.

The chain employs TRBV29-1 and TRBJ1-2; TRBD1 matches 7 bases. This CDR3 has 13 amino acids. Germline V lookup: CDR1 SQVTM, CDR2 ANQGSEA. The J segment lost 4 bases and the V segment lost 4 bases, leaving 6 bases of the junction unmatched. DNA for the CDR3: TGCAGCGTTGGACAGGGTTTTTCCTATGGCTACACCTTC. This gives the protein CSVGQGFSYGYTF. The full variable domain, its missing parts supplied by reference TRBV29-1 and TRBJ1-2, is SAVISQKPSRDICQRGTSLTIQCQVDSQVTMMFWYRQQPGQSLTLIATANQGSEATYESGFVIDKFPISRPNLTFSTLTVSNMSPEDSSIYLCSVGQGFSYGYTFGSGTRLTVV.

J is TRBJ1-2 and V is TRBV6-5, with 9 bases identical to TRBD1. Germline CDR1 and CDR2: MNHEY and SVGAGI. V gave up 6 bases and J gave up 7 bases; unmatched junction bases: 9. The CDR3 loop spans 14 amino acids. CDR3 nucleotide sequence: TGTGCCAGCAGAGGACAGGGGCAGGTTTCTGGCTACACCTTC. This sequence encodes CASRGQGQVSGYTF.

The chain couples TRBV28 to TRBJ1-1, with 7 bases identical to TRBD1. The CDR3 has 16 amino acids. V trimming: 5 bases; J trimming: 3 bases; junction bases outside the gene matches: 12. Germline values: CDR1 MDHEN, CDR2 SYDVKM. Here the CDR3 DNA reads TGTGCCAGCAGTCTAAACAGGGGAGTATGGGACACTGAAGCTTTCTTT. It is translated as CASSLNRGVWDTEAFF.

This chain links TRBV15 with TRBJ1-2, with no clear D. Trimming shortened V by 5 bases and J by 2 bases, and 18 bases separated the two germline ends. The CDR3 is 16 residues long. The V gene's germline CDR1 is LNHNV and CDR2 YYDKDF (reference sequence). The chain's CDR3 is CATSVWGFYRNYGYTF. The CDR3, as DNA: TGTGCCACCAGCGTCTGGGGATTTTATCGGAACTATGGCTACACCTTC.

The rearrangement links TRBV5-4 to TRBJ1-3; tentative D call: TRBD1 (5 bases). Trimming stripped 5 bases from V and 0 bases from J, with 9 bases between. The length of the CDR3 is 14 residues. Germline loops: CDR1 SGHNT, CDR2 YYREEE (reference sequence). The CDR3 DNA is TGTGCCAGCAGTCAGGGCTTCTCTGGAAACACCATATATTTT. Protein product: CASSQGFSGNTIYF.

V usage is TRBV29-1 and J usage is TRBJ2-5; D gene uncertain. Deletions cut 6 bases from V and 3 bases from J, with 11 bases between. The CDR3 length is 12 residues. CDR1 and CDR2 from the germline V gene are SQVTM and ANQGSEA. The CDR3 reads CSVRLLKETQYF. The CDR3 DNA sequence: TGCAGCGTGAGACTTCTCAAAGAGACCCAGTACTTC.

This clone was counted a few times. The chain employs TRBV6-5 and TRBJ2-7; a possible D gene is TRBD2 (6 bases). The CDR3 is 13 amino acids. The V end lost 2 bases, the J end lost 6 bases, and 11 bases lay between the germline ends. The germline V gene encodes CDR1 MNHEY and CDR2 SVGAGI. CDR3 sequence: CASSYAVGGEQYF. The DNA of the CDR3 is TGTGCCAGCAGTTACGCGGTGGGGGGCGAGCAGTACTTC.

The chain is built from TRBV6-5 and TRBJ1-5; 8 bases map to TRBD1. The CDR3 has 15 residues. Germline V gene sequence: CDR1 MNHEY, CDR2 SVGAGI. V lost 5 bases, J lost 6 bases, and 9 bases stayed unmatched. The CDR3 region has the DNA TGTGCCAGCAGTCTTGACAGGGGACGTACTCAGCCCCAGCATTTT. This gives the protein CASSLDRGRTQPQHF.

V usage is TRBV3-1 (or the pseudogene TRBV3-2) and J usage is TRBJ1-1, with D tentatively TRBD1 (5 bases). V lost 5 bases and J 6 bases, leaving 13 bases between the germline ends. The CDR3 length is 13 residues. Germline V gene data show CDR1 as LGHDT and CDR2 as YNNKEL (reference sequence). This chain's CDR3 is CASSYDGGAEAFF. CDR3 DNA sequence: TGTGCCAGCAGCTACGATGGGGGAGCTGAAGCTTTCTTT.

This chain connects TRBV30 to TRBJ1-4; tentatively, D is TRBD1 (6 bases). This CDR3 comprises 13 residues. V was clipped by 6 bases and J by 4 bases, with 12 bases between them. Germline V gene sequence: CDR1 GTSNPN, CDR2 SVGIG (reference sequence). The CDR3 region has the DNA TGTGCCTGCCAAGGGGGGATTAATGAAAAACTGTTTTTT. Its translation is CACQGGINEKLFF.

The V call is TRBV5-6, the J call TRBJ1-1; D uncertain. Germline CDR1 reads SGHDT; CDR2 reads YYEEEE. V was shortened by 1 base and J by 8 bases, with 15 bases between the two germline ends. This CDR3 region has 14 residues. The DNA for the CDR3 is TGTGCCAGCAGCTTGAAGCGGGGAAACGGGGAAGCTTTCTTT. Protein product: CASSLKRGNGEAFF. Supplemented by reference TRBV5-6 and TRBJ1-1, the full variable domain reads DAGVTQSPTHLIKTRGQQVTLRCSPKSGHDTVSWYQQALGQGPQFIFQYYEEEERQRGNFPDRFSGHQFPNYSSELNVNALLLGDSALYLCASSLKRGNGEAFFGQGTRLTVV.

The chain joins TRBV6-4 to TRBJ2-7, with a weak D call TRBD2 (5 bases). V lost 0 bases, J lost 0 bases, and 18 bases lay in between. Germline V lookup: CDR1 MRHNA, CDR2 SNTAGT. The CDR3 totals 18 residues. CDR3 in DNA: TGTGCCAGCAGTGACTCGCGACCCTTCCCGGGAAACTCCTACGAGCAGTACTTC. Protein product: CASSDSRPFPGNSYEQYF.

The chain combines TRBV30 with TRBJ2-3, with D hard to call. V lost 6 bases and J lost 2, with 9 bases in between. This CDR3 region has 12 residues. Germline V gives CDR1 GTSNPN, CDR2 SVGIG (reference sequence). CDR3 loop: CACKSYTDTQYF. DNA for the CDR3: TGTGCCTGTAAGAGTTACACAGATACGCAGTATTTT.

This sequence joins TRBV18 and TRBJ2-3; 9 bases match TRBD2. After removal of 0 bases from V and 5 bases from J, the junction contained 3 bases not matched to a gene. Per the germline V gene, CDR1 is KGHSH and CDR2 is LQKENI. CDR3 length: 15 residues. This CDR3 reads CASSPPGSGRDTQYF. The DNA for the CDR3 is TGTGCCAGCTCACCACCGGGTAGCGGGAGAGATACGCAGTATTTT.

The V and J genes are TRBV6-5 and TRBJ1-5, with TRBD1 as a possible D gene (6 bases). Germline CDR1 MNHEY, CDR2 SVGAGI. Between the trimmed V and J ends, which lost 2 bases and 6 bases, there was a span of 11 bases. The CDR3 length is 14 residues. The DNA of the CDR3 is TGTGCCAGCAGTTACCGGTCGGGGGCTCAGCCCCAGCATTTT. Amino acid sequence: CASSYRSGAQPQHF.

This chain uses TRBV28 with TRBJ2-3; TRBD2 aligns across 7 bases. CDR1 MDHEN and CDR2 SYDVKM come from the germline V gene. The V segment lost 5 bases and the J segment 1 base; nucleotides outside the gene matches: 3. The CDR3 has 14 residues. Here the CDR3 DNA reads TGTGCCAGCAGTCCGCTAGCGGGCACAGATACGCAGTATTTT. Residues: CASSPLAGTDTQYF.

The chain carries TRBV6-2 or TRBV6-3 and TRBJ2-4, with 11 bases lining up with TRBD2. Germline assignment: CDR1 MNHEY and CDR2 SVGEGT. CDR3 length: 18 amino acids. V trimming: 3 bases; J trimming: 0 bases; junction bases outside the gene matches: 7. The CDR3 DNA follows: TGTGCCAGCAGTTATGGGGCTAGCGGGGGGCTAGCCAAAAACATTCAGTACTTC. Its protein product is CASSYGASGGLAKNIQYF.